The 30 T cell receptor beta chains below come from one sample, sequenced in a study of PD-1 blockade in classical Hodgkin lymphoma. No patient escaped relapse after autologous stem cell transplantation, and brentuximab vedotin exposure varied. Sequenced by immunoSEQ multiplex PCR; TCRdb stores in-frame clones only, minus some. The sample yields more than 140,000 clones, 78% seen once. This specimen consisted of peripheral blood mononuclear cells (PBMCs), obtained before the second cycle of nivolumab. All receptors derive from a human donor with classical Hodgkin lymphoma.

The V call is TRBV9, the J call TRBJ2-3; a possible D gene is TRBD2 (6 bases). This CDR3 contains 15 residues. The germline V gene has CDR1 SGDLS and CDR2 YYNGEE. Trimming took off 4 bases at V and 5 bases at J, with 17 bases between the two ends. The CDR3 nucleotides read TGTGCCAGCAGCAGTAGCGGCCCCCCTGGAGATACGCAGTATTTT. It yields the protein CASSSSGPPGDTQYF.

The V gene is TRBV7-3, the J gene TRBJ2-1; 8 bases agree with TRBD2. After removal of 6 bases from V and 8 bases from J, the junction contained 6 bases not matched to a gene. CDR1 and CDR2 (germline): SGHTA, FQGTGA. The CDR3 loop spans 13 amino acids. The CDR3, as DNA: TGTGCCAGCAGGGTAGCGGGGATGGATGAGCAGTTCTTC. Amino acids: CASRVAGMDEQFF. Drawing the rest from reference TRBV7-3 and TRBJ2-1, the complete variable domain is GAGVSQTPSNKVTEKGKYVELRCDPISGHTALYWYRQSLGQGPEFLIYFQGTGAADDSGLPNDRFFAVRPEGSVSTLKIQRTERGDSAVYLCASRVAGMDEQFFGPGTRLTVL.

The CDR3 here is CAWSPGYQETQYF. CDR3 in DNA: TGTGCCTGGAGCCCAGGGTACCAAGAGACCCAGTACTTC. The chain joins TRBV30 to TRBJ2-5; TRBD1 might be the D (5 bases). This CDR3 has 13 amino acids. V was shortened by 3 bases and J by 0 bases, with 8 bases between the two germline ends. From germline, CDR1 is GTSNPN and CDR2 SVGIG (reference sequence).

The chain recombines TRBV25-1 with TRBJ2-7, with 11 positions matching TRBD2. The CDR3 loop spans 17 amino acids. Per germline, CDR1 MGHDK and CDR2 SYGVNS. Trimming removed 3 bases from V and 5 bases from J; junction bases left unmatched: 12. CDR3 region: CASSDRATSGSFNEQYF. For the CDR3, the DNA is TGTGCCAGCAGTGATCGAGCTACTAGCGGGAGTTTTAACGAGCAGTACTTC.

This clone is a singleton in its sample. This chain joins TRBV9 and TRBJ2-5, with 11 bases fitting TRBD1. V was clipped by 3 bases and J by 7 bases; unmatched bases: 11. The CDR3 extends over 16 amino acids. Germline CDR1 is SGDLS and CDR2 is YYNGEE. The CDR3 here is CASSGAGQGAFGTQYF. In DNA, the CDR3 is TGTGCCAGCAGCGGGGCCGGACAGGGGGCTTTCGGGACCCAGTACTTC.

The J gene is TRBJ2-1, the V gene TRBV4-2; 7 positions agree with TRBD2. CDR1 LGHNA and CDR2 YNFKEQ come from the germline V gene. The CDR3 has 16 residues. The J segment lost 4 bases and the V segment lost 5 bases, leaving 11 bases of the junction unmatched. CDR3: CASSLGGSGVYNEQFF. The CDR3 region has the DNA TGTGCCAGCAGCTTGGGAGGGAGCGGGGTTTACAATGAGCAGTTCTTC.

The CDR3 loop reads CASSQGPLLIMATNEKLFF. In nucleotides, the CDR3 is TGCGCCAGCAGCCAGGGACCCCTTTTAATTATGGCAACTAATGAAAAACTGTTTTTT. This rearrangement joins TRBV4-1 to TRBJ1-4, with D perhaps TRBD1 (5 bases). From germline, CDR1 is MGHRA and CDR2 YSYEKL. The CDR3 is 19 residues long. Trimming shortened V by 3 bases and J by 0 bases, and 20 bases separated the two germline ends.

The chain combines TRBV7-9 with TRBJ1-2, with TRBD1 as a possible D gene (5 bases). Germline-derived CDR1 and CDR2 are SEHNR and FQNEAQ (reference sequence). Trimming cost V 2 bases and J 6 bases, with 10 bases left between them. This CDR3 comprises 13 residues. CDR3 sequence reads: CASSLSGSDGYTF. The CDR3 nucleotides read TGTGCCAGCAGCTTATCAGGGAGCGATGGCTACACCTTC. The full variable domain, its missing parts supplied by reference TRBV7-9 and TRBJ1-2, is DTGVSQNPRHKITKRGQNVTFRCDPISEHNRLYWYRQTLGQGPEFLTYFQNEAQLEKSRLLSDRFSAERPKGSFSTLEIQRTEQGDSAMYLCASSLSGSDGYTFGSGTRLTVV.

In DNA, the CDR3 is TGCGCCAGCAGCCAAGGCCCGGGACAGGGCTTCAATGAGCAGTTCTTC. Protein: CASSQGPGQGFNEQFF. The chain has TRBV4-1 and TRBJ2-1; 9 bases are shared with TRBD1. The CDR3 runs to 16 residues. CDR1 and CDR2 (germline): MGHRA, YSYEKL. V was pared by 1 base and J by 6 bases, with 7 bases of the junction left unmatched.

This clone was recorded a few times. The chain uses TRBV10-3 and TRBJ1-2; the D is unclear. Germline CDR1 and CDR2: ENHRY and SYGVKD. Deletions cut 0 bases from V and 6 bases from J, with 14 bases between. This CDR3 spans 15 amino acids. CDR3 sequence (DNA): TGTGCCATCAGTGAGTCTTCAGTCCCCTGGAATGGCTACACCTTC. Protein product: CAISESSVPWNGYTF.

The chain joins TRBV7-9 to TRBJ2-1; TRBD2 agrees at 11 bases. The V segment lost 3 bases and the J segment 4 bases; nucleotides outside the gene matches: 2. Germline-derived CDR1 and CDR2 are SEHNR and FQNEAQ (reference sequence). CDR3 length: 15 residues. In DNA form, the CDR3 reads TGTGCCAGCAGCTTTGGGACTAGCGGATACAATGAGCAGTTCTTC. This codes for CASSFGTSGYNEQFF.

The CDR3 here is CASRPPGEWSYGYTF. CDR3 sequence (DNA): TGTGCCAGCAGACCCCCCGGTGAATGGAGCTATGGCTACACCTTC. The V and J genes are TRBV10-3 and TRBJ1-2; D is undetermined. CDR3 size: 15 residues. CDR1 ENHRY and CDR2 SYGVKD come from the germline V gene. Trimming pared 10 bases from V and 4 bases from J, leaving 22 bases between.

The chain joins TRBV10-3 to TRBJ2-3, with TRBD1 as a possible D gene (6 bases). This CDR3 has 15 amino acids. The ends were cut back, 4 bases at V and 3 bases at J, with 14 bases in the middle. Germline V CDR1 and CDR2: ENHRY, SYGVKD. CDR3 nucleotides: TGTGCCATCAGTGCCCAGGACAGAAGAACAGATACGCAGTATTTT. Translated, it gives CAISAQDRRTDTQYF.

This chain connects TRBV5-1 to TRBJ2-2; the match to TRBD2 covers 7 bases. CDR3 length: 16 amino acids. Trimming removed 1 base from V and 6 bases from J; junction bases left unmatched: 9. CDR1 is SGHRS and CDR2 is YFSETQ in the germline V gene. In DNA, the CDR3 is TGCGCCAGCAGCTTGAAATCGGGAGGAGCGGCCGGGGAGCTGTTTTTT. It codes for CASSLKSGGAAGELFF.

The chain has TRBV4-2 and TRBJ2-5, with 8 bases matching TRBD1. This CDR3 region has 15 residues. Germline lookup yields CDR1 LGHNA and CDR2 YNFKEQ. V gave up 8 bases and J gave up 5 bases; unmatched junction bases: 13. The DNA of the CDR3 is TGTGCCAGCGGCGGACAGGGCAGGGCGTTGGAGACCCAGTACTTC. It is translated as CASGGQGRALETQYF.

This clone was seen only once. The rearrangement uses TRBV18 and TRBJ1-1, with 7 positions matching TRBD1. This CDR3 spans 13 amino acids. Trimming at V came to 5 bases and at J to 10 bases, leaving 10 bases not matched to a gene. The germline V gene encodes CDR1 KGHSH and CDR2 LQKENI. The CDR3 sequence is CASSLDSRGRAFF. CDR3 bases: TGTGCCAGCTCATTGGACAGCAGGGGGAGAGCTTTCTTT. Together with reference TRBV18 and TRBJ1-1, the CDR3 gives the full variable domain: NAGVMQNPRHLVRRRGQEARLRCSPMKGHSHVYWYRQLPEEGLKFMVYLQKENIIDESGMPKERFSAEFPKEGPSILRIQQVVRGDSAAYFCASSLDSRGRAFFGQGTRLTVV.

The chain recombines TRBV7-3 with TRBJ2-3, with 9 bases that match TRBD1. The V and J ends lost 2 bases and 4 bases, in that order; junction bases with no gene match: 4. The CDR3 loop spans 15 amino acids. CDR1 and CDR2 (germline): SGHTA, FQGTGA. Written as DNA, the CDR3 is TGTGCCAGCAGCTTAGGTAGACAGGGGGCAGATACGCAGTATTTT. It translates to CASSLGRQGADTQYF.

This clone appeared a few times. The chain recombines TRBV7-9 with TRBJ2-1; D is unclear. The germline V and J ends were trimmed by 5 bases and 12 bases, with 14 bases remaining between them. Germline values: CDR1 SEHNR, CDR2 FQNEAQ (reference sequence). The CDR3 consists of 12 residues. For the CDR3, the DNA is TGTGCCAGCAGCCCCGCCGGGTATGGGCAGTTCTTC. Translating it yields CASSPAGYGQFF. Full variable domain (rest looked up from reference TRBV7-9 and TRBJ2-1): DTGVSQNPRHKITKRGQNVTFRCDPISEHNRLYWYRQTLGQGPEFLTYFQNEAQLEKSRLLSDRFSAERPKGSFSTLEIQRTEQGDSAMYLCASSPAGYGQFFGPGTRLTVL.

The J gene is TRBJ1-6, the V gene TRBV5-1, with 7 positions matching TRBD1. Germline V CDR1 and CDR2: SGHRS, YFSETQ. The CDR3 runs to 15 residues. Losses at the gene ends were 0 bases for V and 7 bases for J; bases not matched to a gene: 4. The CDR3 DNA follows: TGCGCCAGCAGCTTGGCGACAGGGAGAAATTCACCCCTCCACTTT. Protein: CASSLATGRNSPLHF.

This chain links TRBV29-1 with TRBJ2-3, with D possibly being TRBD2 (6 bases). Germline loops: CDR1 SQVTM, CDR2 ANQGSEA. This CDR3 region has 11 residues. V was clipped by 7 bases and J by 4 bases, with 9 bases between them. The CDR3 sequence: CSGPGADTQYF. CDR3 bases: TGCAGCGGTCCGGGGGCAGATACGCAGTATTTT.

The chain recombines TRBV2 with TRBJ2-2; D ambiguous. This CDR3 contains 14 residues. Trimming took 1 base from V and 4 from J, leaving 7 bases between them. In germline, CDR1 is SNHLY, CDR2 FYNNEI. CDR3 nucleotides: TGTGCCAGCAGTGAAGAACTTAGCACCGGGGAGCTGTTTTTT. Translating gives CASSEELSTGELFF.

The CDR3 nucleotides are TGTGCCAGCAGTTTAGCGGGAGGGCGGGAGACCCAGTACTTC. This encodes CASSLAGGRETQYF. This chain connects TRBV28 to TRBJ2-5; 9 bases align to TRBD2. With V trimmed by 2 bases and J by 5 bases, 3 bases remained unmatched. Germline V CDR1 and CDR2: MDHEN, SYDVKM. The CDR3 is 14 amino acids.

The rearrangement joins TRBV28 to TRBJ2-5; possibly TRBD2 for D (6 bases). Germline CDR1 and CDR2: MDHEN and SYDVKM. Between the trimmed V and J ends, which lost 4 bases and 1 base, there was a span of 16 bases. The CDR3 length is 16 residues. This chain's CDR3 is CASSSPGLLVQETQYF. Here the CDR3 DNA reads TGTGCCAGCAGTTCACCGGGACTCCTCGTCCAAGAGACCCAGTACTTC.

This clone was counted ten times or more. This chain connects TRBV6-6 to TRBJ2-4, with 7 bases aligning to TRBD1. Trimming took 6 bases from V and 9 from J; bases not matched to a gene: 5. Germline CDR1 MNHNY, CDR2 SVGAGI (reference sequence). This CDR3 comprises 12 residues. CDR3 residues: CASRQGRVIQYF. CDR3 sequence (DNA): TGTGCCAGCAGACAGGGGCGGGTCATTCAGTACTTC.

The chain uses TRBV18 and TRBJ1-1, with D tentatively TRBD1 (6 bases). The CDR3 covers 16 residues. V was pared by 4 bases and J by 5 bases, with 20 bases between. The germline CDR1 and CDR2 sequences are KGHSH and LQKENI. The CDR3, as DNA: TGTGCCAGCTCACTTCAACCGGGACAACTATTAACTGAAGCTTTCTTT. It is translated as CASSLQPGQLLTEAFF. Full variable domain (missing parts from reference TRBV18 and TRBJ1-1): NAGVMQNPRHLVRRRGQEARLRCSPMKGHSHVYWYRQLPEEGLKFMVYLQKENIIDESGMPKERFSAEFPKEGPSILRIQQVVRGDSAAYFCASSLQPGQLLTEAFFGQGTRLTVV.

The chain recombines TRBV4-1 with TRBJ2-2; D is unresolved. The CDR3 length is 15 residues. Germline values: CDR1 MGHRA, CDR2 YSYEKL. With 9 bases removed from V and 0 bases from J, the gap between germline ends came to 14 bases. The CDR3 protein is CASMALPPNTGELFF. CDR3 DNA: TGCGCCAGTATGGCCCTTCCCCCGAACACCGGGGAGCTGTTTTTT.

V and J are TRBV28 and TRBJ1-1, with 9 bases aligning to TRBD1. The CDR3 runs 15 residues. J was trimmed by 5 bases and V by 5 bases; bases with no gene match: 9. Germline V CDR1 and CDR2: MDHEN, SYDVKM. CDR3 sequence (DNA): TGTGCCAGCAGTCCCCAACAGGGGGCGTTGACTGAAGCTTTCTTT. Amino acids: CASSPQQGALTEAFF.

The V and J genes are TRBV15 and TRBJ1-2; D uncertain. Trimming stripped 0 bases from V and 0 bases from J, with 8 bases between. Germline CDR1 is LNHNV and CDR2 is YYDKDF (reference sequence). This CDR3 is built from 15 residues. For the CDR3, the DNA is TGTGCCACCAGCAGAGACGCGGTAGCTAACTATGGCTACACCTTC. Its translation: CATSRDAVANYGYTF.

This chain uses TRBV5-1 with TRBJ2-3; TRBD2 matches at 11 bases. The CDR3 spans 16 residues. The germline V gene encodes CDR1 SGHRS and CDR2 YFSETQ. The J segment lost 5 bases and the V segment lost 0 bases, leaving 5 bases of the junction unmatched. CDR3 coding DNA: TGCGCCAGCAGCTTGGTCCTAGCGGGGGGTGGAGATACGCAGTATTTT. Translated, it gives CASSLVLAGGGDTQYF.

Notes on this clone: Compared with germline, one end of the junction differs, possibly owing to a read error. The gene calls are TRBV7-7 and TRBJ2-5; D call uncertain. The CDR3 spans 13 residues. Per germline, CDR1 SSHAT and CDR2 FNYEAQ (reference sequence). The CDR3 loop is CASSMYLVETQYF. The CDR3 DNA reads TGTGCTAGCAGCATGTATCTAGTAGAGACCCAGTACTTC.